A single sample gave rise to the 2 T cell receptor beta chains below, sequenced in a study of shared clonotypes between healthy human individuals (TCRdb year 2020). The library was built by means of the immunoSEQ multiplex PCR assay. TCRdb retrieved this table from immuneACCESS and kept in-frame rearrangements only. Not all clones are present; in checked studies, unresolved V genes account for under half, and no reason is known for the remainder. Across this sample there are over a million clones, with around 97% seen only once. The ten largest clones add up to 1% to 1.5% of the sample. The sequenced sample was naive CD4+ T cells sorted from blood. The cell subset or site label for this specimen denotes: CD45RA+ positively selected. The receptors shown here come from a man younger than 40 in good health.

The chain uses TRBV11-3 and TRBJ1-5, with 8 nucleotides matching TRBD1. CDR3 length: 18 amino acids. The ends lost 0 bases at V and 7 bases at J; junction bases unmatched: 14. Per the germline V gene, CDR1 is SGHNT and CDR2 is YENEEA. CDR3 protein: CASSLDRGAGGKSQPQHF. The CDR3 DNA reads TGTGCCAGCAGCTTAGATCGGGGAGCAGGGGGCAAGTCCCAGCCCCAGCATTTT.

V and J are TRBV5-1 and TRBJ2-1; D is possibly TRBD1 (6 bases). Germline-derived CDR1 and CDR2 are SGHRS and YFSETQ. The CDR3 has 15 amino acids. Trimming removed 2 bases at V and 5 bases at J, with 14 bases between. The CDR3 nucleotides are TGCGCCAGCAGCTTCCGGGCAGGGGAAAACAATGAGCAGTTCTTC. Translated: CASSFRAGENNEQFF. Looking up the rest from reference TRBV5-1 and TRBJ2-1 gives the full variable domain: KAGVTQTPRYLIKTRGQQVTLSCSPISGHRSVSWYQQTPGQGLQFLFEYFSETQRNKGNFPGRFSGRQFSNSRSEMNVSTLELGDSALYLCASSFRAGENNEQFFGPGTRLTVL.